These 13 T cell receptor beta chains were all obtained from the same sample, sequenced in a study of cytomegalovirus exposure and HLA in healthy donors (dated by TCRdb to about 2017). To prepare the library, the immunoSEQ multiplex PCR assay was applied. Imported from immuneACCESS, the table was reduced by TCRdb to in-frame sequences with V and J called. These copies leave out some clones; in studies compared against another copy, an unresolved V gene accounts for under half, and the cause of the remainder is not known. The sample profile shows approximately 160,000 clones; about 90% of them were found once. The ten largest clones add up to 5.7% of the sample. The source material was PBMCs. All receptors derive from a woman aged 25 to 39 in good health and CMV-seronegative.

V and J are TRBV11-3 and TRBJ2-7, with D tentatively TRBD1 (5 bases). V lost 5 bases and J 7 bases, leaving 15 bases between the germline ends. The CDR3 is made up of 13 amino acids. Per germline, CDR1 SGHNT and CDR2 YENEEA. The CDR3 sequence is CASSTDRAGEQYF. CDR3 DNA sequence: TGTGCCAGCAGCACTGACAGAGCTGGGGAGCAGTACTTC.

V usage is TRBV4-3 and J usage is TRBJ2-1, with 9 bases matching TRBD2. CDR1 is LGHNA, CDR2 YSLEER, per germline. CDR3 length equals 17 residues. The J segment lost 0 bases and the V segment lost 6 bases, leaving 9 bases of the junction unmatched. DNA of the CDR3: TGCGCCAGCAGTCAGACCGGGACTAGCAGCTCCTACAATGAGCAGTTCTTC. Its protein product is CASSQTGTSSSYNEQFF.

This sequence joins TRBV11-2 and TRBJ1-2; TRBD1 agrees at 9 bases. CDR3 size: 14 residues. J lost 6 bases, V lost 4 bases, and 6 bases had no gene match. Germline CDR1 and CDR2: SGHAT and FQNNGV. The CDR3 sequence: CASSYTRTGDGYTF. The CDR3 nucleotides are TGTGCCAGCAGCTACACACGGACAGGGGATGGCTACACCTTC.

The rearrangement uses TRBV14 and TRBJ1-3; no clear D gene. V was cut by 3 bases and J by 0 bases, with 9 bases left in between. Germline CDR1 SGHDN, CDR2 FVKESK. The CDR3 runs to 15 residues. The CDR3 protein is CASSQVGFSGNTIYF. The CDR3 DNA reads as TGTGCCAGCAGCCAGGTGGGGTTCTCTGGAAACACCATATATTTT.

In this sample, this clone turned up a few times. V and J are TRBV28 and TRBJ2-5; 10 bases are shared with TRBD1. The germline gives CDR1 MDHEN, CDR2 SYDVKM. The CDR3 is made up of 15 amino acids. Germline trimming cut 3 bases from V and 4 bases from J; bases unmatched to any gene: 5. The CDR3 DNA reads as TGTGCCAGCAGTTTTTTGACAGGGGGCGCAGAGACCCAGTACTTC. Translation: CASSFLTGGAETQYF.

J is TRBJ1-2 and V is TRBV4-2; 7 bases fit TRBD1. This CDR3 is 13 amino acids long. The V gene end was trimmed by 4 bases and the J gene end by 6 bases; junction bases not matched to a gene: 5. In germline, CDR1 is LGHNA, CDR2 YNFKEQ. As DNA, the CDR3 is TGTGCCAGCAGCCTGACAGGGAGTGATGGCTACACCTTC. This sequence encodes CASSLTGSDGYTF.

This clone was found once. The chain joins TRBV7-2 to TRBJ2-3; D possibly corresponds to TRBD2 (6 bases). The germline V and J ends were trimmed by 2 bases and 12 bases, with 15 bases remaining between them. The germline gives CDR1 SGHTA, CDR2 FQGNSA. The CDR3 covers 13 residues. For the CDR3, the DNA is TGTGCCAGCAGCTTACCTCAGGCAGGACTACAGTATTTT. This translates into CASSLPQAGLQYF.

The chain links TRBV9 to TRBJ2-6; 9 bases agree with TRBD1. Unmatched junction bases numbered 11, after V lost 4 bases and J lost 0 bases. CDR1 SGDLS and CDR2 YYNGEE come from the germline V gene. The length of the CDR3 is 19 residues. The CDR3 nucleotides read TGTGCCAGCAGCTCACCCGACAGGGGGAGACGCTCTGGGGCCAACGTCCTGACTTTC. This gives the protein CASSSPDRGRRSGANVLTF.

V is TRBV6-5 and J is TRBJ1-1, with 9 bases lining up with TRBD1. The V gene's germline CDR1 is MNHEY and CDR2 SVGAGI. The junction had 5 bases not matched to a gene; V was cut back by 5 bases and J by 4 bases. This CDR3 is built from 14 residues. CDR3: CASSAGQGGTEAFF. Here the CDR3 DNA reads TGTGCCAGCAGTGCGGGACAGGGTGGCACTGAAGCTTTCTTT.

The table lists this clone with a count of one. DNA for the CDR3: TGTGCCAGCAGCTTAAGTTTGTCGAACACTGAAGCTTTCTTT. Its translation is CASSLSLSNTEAFF. The V gene is TRBV7-9, the J gene TRBJ1-1; D unclear. The CDR3 has 14 amino acids. CDR1 is SEHNR, CDR2 FQNEAQ, per germline (reference sequence). The V and J ends lost 2 bases and 1 base respectively, with 8 bases between them.

The CDR3 DNA is TGTGCCACCAGCAGAGACAGAAGACGGAACGAGCAGTACTTC. Residues: CATSRDRRRNEQYF. The chain has TRBV15 and TRBJ2-7; D not resolved. V gave up 0 bases and J gave up 5 bases, with 11 bases separating them. Germline V CDR1 and CDR2: LNHNV, YYDKDF (reference sequence). This CDR3 region has 14 residues.

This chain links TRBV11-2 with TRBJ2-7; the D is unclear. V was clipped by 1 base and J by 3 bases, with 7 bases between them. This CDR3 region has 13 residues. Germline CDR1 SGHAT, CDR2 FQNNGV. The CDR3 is CASSLARSYEQYF. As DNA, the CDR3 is TGTGCCAGCAGCTTAGCACGGAGCTACGAGCAGTACTTC.

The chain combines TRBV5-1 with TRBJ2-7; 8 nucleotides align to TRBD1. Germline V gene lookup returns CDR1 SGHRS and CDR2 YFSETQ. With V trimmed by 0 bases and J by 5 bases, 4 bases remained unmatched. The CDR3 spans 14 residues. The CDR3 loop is CASSLEDRVNEQYF. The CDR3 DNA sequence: TGCGCCAGCAGCTTGGAGGACAGGGTCAACGAGCAGTACTTC.